This TCR beta chain was found in a study of Ad26.COV2.S vaccination and SARS-CoV-2 variants. Treatment specified: 15 to 20 received Ad26.COV2.S at low or high dose, single or two shots; 5 received placebo; per-sample allocation not given. The samples date from day 63 after the first vaccine or placebo injection. The V segment lost 4 bases and the J segment 4 bases; nucleotides outside the gene matches: 4. CDR1 is SGHNT and CDR2 is YYREEE in the germline V gene (reference sequence). The CDR3 extends over 14 amino acids. The protocol was immunoSEQ multiplex PCR, while the TCRdb copy is restricted to in-frame clones and leaves out a portion. The data show about 350,000 clones, with approximately 85% seen just once and 3.3% held by the top ten.

The specimen was peripheral blood, collected in a trial of Ad26.COV2.S vaccine versus placebo. The V gene is TRBV5-4, the J gene TRBJ1-2, with TRBD1 matching 10 bases. This TCR was recovered from a person aged 18-65 years who received the Ad26.COV2.S COVID-19 vaccine or a placebo. The CDR3 loop is CASSHRDRGYGYTF. DNA for the CDR3: TGTGCCAGCAGCCACCGGGACAGGGGCTATGGCTACACCTTC. Looking up the rest from reference TRBV5-4 and TRBJ1-2 gives the full variable domain: ETGVTQSPTHLIKTRGQQVTLRCSSQSGHNTVSWYQQALGQGPQFIFQYYREEENGRGNFPPRFSGLQFPNYSSELNVNALELDDSALYLCASSHRDRGYGYTFGSGTRLTVV.